This T cell receptor (beta chain) originates from a study of CD8 T cells in ankylosing spondylitis. Germline V gene lookup returns CDR1 ENHRY and CDR2 SYGVKD. V was trimmed by 11 bases and J by 0 bases, leaving 13 bases between them. The CDR3 extends over 13 amino acids. This clonotype has more than one count but fewer than ten. Its antigen remains unknown. Quantitative molecular-barcoded 5'-RACE generated the TCR beta libraries. TCRdb independently ran MiXCR on the 5' RACE reads; one entry per CDR3 protein. The sample holds roughly 700,000 distinct CDR3 sequences, under 20% seen once. General study results and limits: A TCR beta motif of fewer than ten highly homologous variants seemed to mark ankylosing spondylitis blood. There was reportedly significant enrichment of clones that were disease-linked in matched ankylosing spondylitis synovial fluid. Before this, some motif variants had been reported in reactive arthritis synovial fluid and blood. Disease-linked clones had a CD8+ phenotype and relatively low frequency in peripheral blood.

The receptor comes from a male donor with ankylosing spondylitis. The J gene is TRBJ1-1, the V gene TRBV10-3; D is uncertain. Material for sequencing was blood, either unsorted or a sorted T cell fraction (not recorded which). CDR3 in DNA: TGTGCCGCGGCCGGCCAGGTGAACACTGAAGCTTTCTTT. This codes for CAAAGQVNTEAFF.